The sequence of this T cell receptor (beta chain) was determined in a study of T cell changes during pregnancy in multiple sclerosis. The length of the CDR3 is 12 residues. Germline CDR1 WNHNN, CDR2 SYGVQD (reference sequence). Sequencing used immunoSEQ multiplex PCR; TCRdb keeps in-frame clones, though not all of them. The sample has some 120,000 clones, roughly 95% seen once. V usage is TRBV10-1 and J usage is TRBJ2-1, with D perhaps matching TRBD2 (6 bases). The sequence derives from a female donor with multiple sclerosis, enrolled in a pregnancy study. The sequencing here drew on peripheral blood, taken after pregnancy. In DNA form, the CDR3 reads TGCGCTCCTGCGGGAAGGTGCAATGAGCAGTTCTTC. Its translation is CAPAGRCNEQFF.